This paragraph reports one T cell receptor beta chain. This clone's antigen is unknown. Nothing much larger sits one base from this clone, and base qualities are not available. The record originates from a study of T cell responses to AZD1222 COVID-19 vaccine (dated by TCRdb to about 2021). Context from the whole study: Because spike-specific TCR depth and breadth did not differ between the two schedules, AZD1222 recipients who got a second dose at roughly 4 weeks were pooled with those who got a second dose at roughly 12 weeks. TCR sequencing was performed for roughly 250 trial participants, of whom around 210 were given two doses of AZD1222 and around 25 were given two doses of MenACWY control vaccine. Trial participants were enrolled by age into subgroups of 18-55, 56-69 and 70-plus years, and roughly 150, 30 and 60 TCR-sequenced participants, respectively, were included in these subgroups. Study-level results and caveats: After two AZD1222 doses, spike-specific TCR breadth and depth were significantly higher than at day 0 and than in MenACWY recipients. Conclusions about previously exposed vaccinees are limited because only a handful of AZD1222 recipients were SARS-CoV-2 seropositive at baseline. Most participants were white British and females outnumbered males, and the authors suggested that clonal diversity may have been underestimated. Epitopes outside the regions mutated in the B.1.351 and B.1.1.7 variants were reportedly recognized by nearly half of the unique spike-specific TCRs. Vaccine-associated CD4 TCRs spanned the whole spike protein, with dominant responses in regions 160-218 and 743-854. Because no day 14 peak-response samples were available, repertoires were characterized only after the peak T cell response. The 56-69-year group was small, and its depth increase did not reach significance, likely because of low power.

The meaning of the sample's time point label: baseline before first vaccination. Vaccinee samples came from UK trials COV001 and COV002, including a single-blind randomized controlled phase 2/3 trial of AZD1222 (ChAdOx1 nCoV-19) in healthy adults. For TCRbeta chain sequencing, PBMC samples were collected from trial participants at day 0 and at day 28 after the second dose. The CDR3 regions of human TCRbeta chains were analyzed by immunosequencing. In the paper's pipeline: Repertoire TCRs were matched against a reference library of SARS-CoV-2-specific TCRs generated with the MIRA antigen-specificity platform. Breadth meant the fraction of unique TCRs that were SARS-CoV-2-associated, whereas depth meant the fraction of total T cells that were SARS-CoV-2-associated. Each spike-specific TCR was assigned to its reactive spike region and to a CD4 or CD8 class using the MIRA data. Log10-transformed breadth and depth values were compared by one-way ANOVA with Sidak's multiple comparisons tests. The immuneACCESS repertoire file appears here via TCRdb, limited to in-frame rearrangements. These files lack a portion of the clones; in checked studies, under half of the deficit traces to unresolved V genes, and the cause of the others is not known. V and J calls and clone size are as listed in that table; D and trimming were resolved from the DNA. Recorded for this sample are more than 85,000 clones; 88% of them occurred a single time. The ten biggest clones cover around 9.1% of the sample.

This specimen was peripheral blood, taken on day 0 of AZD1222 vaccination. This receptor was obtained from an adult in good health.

CDR3 reads: CASSITGGEKLFF. The sequence in DNA is TGTGCCAGTAGTATCACAGGGGGAGAAAAACTGTTTTTT. The V gene is TRBV19 and the J gene is TRBJ1-4; TRBD1 fits 8 bases in the junction. The germline V gene (reference sequence) provides CDR1 LNHDA and CDR2 SQIVND. The CDR3 numbers 13 residues from cysteine through phenylalanine. The retained sequence is limited to the CDR3, 39 bases, with the frame set at the first base. Trimming accounts for 3 bases at V and 8 bases at J, while the number of junction bases matched to no gene is 2.